The entry that follows covers one T cell receptor beta chain sequence. What it binds is not known. This sample was taken from a study of shared clonotypes between healthy human individuals. Study-level findings and limits: The donor pool, a small one, limited the genetic and exposure-history diversity represented.

Germline CDR1 and CDR2: WNHNN and SYGVQD (reference sequence). The ends were cut back, 1 base at V and 6 bases at J, with 9 bases in the middle. This CDR3 has 13 amino acids. Genomic DNA from each subset was divided evenly over several immunoSEQ plates. Assay: immunoSEQ multiplex PCR; the TCRdb copy retains only in-frame clones and omits some. Of around 940,000 clones in the sample, over 60% were seen once. Only Caucasian adults living in Nashville, Tennessee made up the donor group. Division of CD4+ cells produced a CD45RA+ naive subset and a CD45RA-negative memory subset. Sequenced material: memory CD4+ T cells sorted from blood. Subset meaning: CD45RA-negative fraction. The receptor was isolated from a man aged 18 to 29 in good health. J is TRBJ1-1 and V is TRBV10-1; D gene ambiguous. This CDR3 reads CASSEYGLAEAFF. The CDR3 DNA reads as TGCGCCAGCAGTGAGTACGGTTTGGCTGAAGCTTTCTTT.